This T cell receptor beta chain was sequenced during a study of CD8 T cells in Susac syndrome (dated by TCRdb to 2018 to 2020). With regard to the full study: Whether CD8+ T cell activation and differentiation in Susac syndrome was antigen driven was tested using repertoire sequencing. The clonality of the CD8+ T cell repertoire was compared across over 10 healthy donors, roughly 14 Susac syndrome patients and under 18 multiple sclerosis patients. Overall results and qualifications from the work: The number of individuals in the TCR sequencing and HLA analysis was recognized as being relatively small.

RNA was extracted with the RNeasy kit and 0.5 to 1 ug was reverse transcribed using random hexamers. The immunoSEQ multiplex PCR assay, covering 54 Vbeta and 13 Jbeta segments, was used to amplify TCR beta CDR3 regions. To correct PCR amplification bias, a synthetic template baseline was used for both primer optimization and computational correction. From the authors' description of their analysis: Reads were annotated to V, D and J genes per IMGT and analyzed with immunoSEQ Analyzer, keeping only productive sequences. Clonality was computed as one minus Shannon entropy normalized by log2 of the number of productive unique sequences. For each patient and control, public and private clones were evaluated within the 100 most prevalent clones. Susac-specific clones were defined as absent from healthy and MS cohorts, 850 to 1,300 published viral clones and other ImmuneACCESS disease sequences. Clones were called with MiXCR by TCRdb after fastp trimmed the public reads at Q25, and only in-frame beta chains were retained. Entries that share a CDR3 protein sequence are merged under the most common genes and DNA. TCRdb, not the original authors, processed these V and J calls. This sample comprises 200,000 to 250,000 distinct CDR3 sequences, 80% to 95% of them detected only once. The biggest ten clones account for around 0.14% of the sample.

Peripheral blood CD8+ and CD4+ T cells from healthy donors, Susac syndrome patients and multiple sclerosis patients were profiled by high-throughput TCR beta sequencing. Treatment-naive patients with stable or active relapsing-remitting disease fulfilling revised McDonald criteria were used as multiple sclerosis controls. Bulk CD8+ and CD4+ T cells were purified by magnetic negative isolation, while CD8+ TEMRA cells were enriched using FACS. Blood was drawn into EDTA tubes, processed within 24 hours, and PBMCs were isolated by density gradient centrifugation. PBMCs intended for TCR sequencing were cryopreserved in liquid nitrogen and thawed later in a water bath at 37 degrees C. The sorted or isolated CD4+, CD8+ and CD8+ TEMRA cells had a purity of 90% or higher. This clonotype was observed a handful of times. This clone's antigen is unknown. The record has no base qualities; no much larger clone is one base away.

The trim is 3 bases for V and 1 base for J, with a gap of 14 bases between the germline ends. CDR3 length: 16 amino acids, cysteine to phenylalanine. Here the CDR3 DNA is all that survives: 48 bases in frame from base 1. The germline V gene gives CDR1 as SGHVS and CDR2 as FQNEAQ. The sequence was obtained from a human donor with multiple sclerosis. The chain joins TRBV7-8 to TRBJ2-3; the D call is tentative, TRBD1 or TRBD2, as each matches 5 bases. The sequenced sample was CD8+ T cells from PBMCs. In nucleotides, the sequence is TGTGCCAGCAGCTTTCGCATGGGGGATGGCACAGATACGCAGTATTTT. Its protein reads: CASSFRMGDGTDTQYF.